One sample yielded the 18 T cell receptor beta chains listed below, sequenced in a study of cytomegalovirus exposure and HLA in healthy donors. The primer mix had 60 Vbeta and 13 Jbeta primers. Produced via immunoSEQ multiplex PCR; TCRdb's table is partial and in-frame only. Recorded for this sample: tens of thousands of clones. The sequencing sample was made of PBMCs. The receptors originated from a woman aged 60-70 years in good health and CMV-seronegative.

The V call is TRBV4-1, the J call TRBJ1-3; weak D call: TRBD1 (5 bases). V lost 9 bases and J lost 0, with 24 bases in between. This CDR3 is 18 amino acids long. Looked up from germline, CDR1 is MGHRA and CDR2 is YSYEKL. The DNA of the CDR3 is TGCGCCAGAGGGATGACAGTCCCCCGAGCATCCTCTGGAAACACCATATATTTT. As protein: CARGMTVPRASSGNTIYF.

The CDR3 nucleotides are TGTGCCAGTAGTATGGGCATGTCTGGCACCATATATTTT. It specifies CASSMGMSGTIYF. The chain combines TRBV19 with TRBJ1-3; D uncertain. Germline CDR1 LNHDA, CDR2 SQIVND (reference sequence). Trimming stripped 3 bases from V and 9 bases from J, with 12 bases between. The CDR3 length is 13 residues.

This chain uses TRBV5-1 with TRBJ2-1, with 7 bases aligning to TRBD1. Trimming took 0 bases from V and 3 from J; bases not matched to a gene: 3. The CDR3 consists of 15 residues. The V gene's germline CDR1 is SGHRS and CDR2 YFSETQ. The CDR3 region is CASSLEGTDYNEQFF. The CDR3 region has the DNA TGCGCCAGCAGCTTGGAAGGGACAGACTACAATGAGCAGTTCTTC.

This chain joins TRBV10-3 and TRBJ1-1; no clear D gene. The CDR3 is made up of 15 amino acids. Trimming stripped 0 bases from V and 5 bases from J, with 13 bases between. Per germline, CDR1 ENHRY and CDR2 SYGVKD. The CDR3 sequence is CAISESRQDETEAFF. The DNA of the CDR3 is TGTGCCATCAGTGAGTCTCGACAAGACGAGACTGAAGCTTTCTTT.

This chain uses TRBV27 with TRBJ2-5; 9 positions agree with TRBD2. Germline lookup yields CDR1 MNHEY and CDR2 SMNVEV (reference sequence). Trimming removed 3 bases from V and 2 bases from J; junction bases left unmatched: 10. This CDR3 region has 17 residues. The CDR3 protein is CASSFLVSGRKQETQYF. In nucleotides, the CDR3 is TGTGCCAGCAGTTTTCTGGTCAGCGGGAGGAAGCAAGAGACCCAGTACTTC.

This sequence joins TRBV5-1 and TRBJ1-1, with D perhaps TRBD1 (5 bases). V was trimmed by 3 bases and J by 3 bases, leaving 15 bases between them. This CDR3 contains 15 residues. Germline V gene data show CDR1 as SGHRS and CDR2 as YFSETQ. CDR3 protein: CASSSQGPPDTEAFF. CDR3 coding DNA: TGCGCCAGCAGCTCGCAGGGTCCCCCCGACACTGAAGCTTTCTTT.

For this clone: The sample contains more than one DNA sequence encoding this CDR3. V usage is TRBV6-5 and J usage is TRBJ2-7, with D perhaps TRBD1 (6 bases). Per germline, CDR1 MNHEY and CDR2 SVGAGI. V was pared by 0 bases and J by 2 bases, with 11 bases between. CDR3 length: 15 residues. CDR3: CASSYSQQGPYEQYF. For the CDR3, the DNA is TGTGCCAGCAGTTACTCGCAACAGGGTCCCTACGAGCAGTACTTC.

This chain joins TRBV6-5 and TRBJ2-7, with TRBD2 identical over 13 bases. Germline values: CDR1 MNHEY, CDR2 SVGAGI. J gave up 1 base and V 2 bases, and 2 bases lay outside the gene matches. The CDR3 covers 16 residues. As DNA, the CDR3 is TGTGCCAGCAGTTACCGGACTAGCGGGAGTTCCTACGAGCAGTACTTC. Translating it yields CASSYRTSGSSYEQYF.

This chain connects TRBV7-9 to TRBJ1-2, with 9 positions matching TRBD1. Per the germline V gene, CDR1 is SEHNR and CDR2 is FQNEAQ (reference sequence). V shed 5 bases and J 11 bases; nucleotides not matched to a gene: 6. There are 12 residues in the CDR3. CDR3 loop: CASSEGQGGYTF. CDR3 nucleotide sequence: TGTGCCAGCAGCGAGGGACAGGGAGGATACACCTTC.

J is TRBJ2-7 and V is TRBV5-4; D perhaps matches TRBD2 (7 bases). The length of the CDR3 is 16 residues. Germline-derived CDR1 and CDR2 are SGHNT and YYREEE (reference sequence). The ends were cut back, 3 bases at V and 0 bases at J, with 16 bases in the middle. The CDR3 sequence: CASSWGGRLGSYEQYF. The DNA of the CDR3 is TGTGCCAGCAGCTGGGGGGGGCGGTTAGGCTCCTACGAGCAGTACTTC.

This chain links TRBV4-1 with TRBJ2-6; D is unresolved. V lost 3 bases and J 2 bases, leaving 8 bases between the germline ends. Germline-derived CDR1 and CDR2 are MGHRA and YSYEKL. The CDR3 extends over 15 amino acids. CDR3 residues: CASSQSSPGANVLTF. CDR3 coding DNA: TGCGCCAGCAGCCAGAGTAGCCCTGGGGCCAACGTCCTGACTTTC.

The rearrangement joins TRBV4-3 to TRBJ2-2; D is possibly TRBD2 (6 bases). Germline values: CDR1 LGHNA, CDR2 YSLEER. The CDR3 sequence is 15 residues long. V was shortened by 3 bases and J by 4 bases, with 12 bases between the two germline ends. DNA of the CDR3: TGCGCCAGCAGCCACCCTAGCGACCTCACCGGGGAGCTGTTTTTT. Residues: CASSHPSDLTGELFF.

The gene calls are TRBV28 and TRBJ2-3, with D tentatively TRBD2 (7 bases). The CDR3 contains 15 residues. Germline V gene sequence: CDR1 MDHEN, CDR2 SYDVKM. V lost 8 bases, J lost 8 bases, and 23 bases lay in between. The CDR3 sequence is CASGGGGQPQGTQYF. The CDR3 nucleotides are TGTGCCAGCGGGGGAGGGGGGCAGCCCCAAGGTACGCAGTATTTT.

The chain carries TRBV27 and TRBJ2-7; 10 positions match TRBD2. V shed 6 bases, J shed 6 bases, and the junction held 8 bases outside the gene matches. Germline V lookup: CDR1 MNHEY, CDR2 SMNVEV (reference sequence). The CDR3 is made up of 14 amino acids. The CDR3 sequence: CASRPPGLAIEQYF. CDR3 sequence (DNA): TGTGCCAGCAGGCCCCCGGGACTAGCGATCGAGCAGTACTTC.

The J gene is TRBJ2-7, the V gene TRBV30; maybe TRBD1 (5 bases). The CDR3 spans 12 residues. Trimming took off 7 bases at V and 2 bases at J, with 12 bases between the two ends. The germline V gene has CDR1 GTSNPN and CDR2 SVGIG (reference sequence). The DNA for the CDR3 is TGTGCCTTCGGACACCCAACCTACGAGCAGTACTTC. Residues: CAFGHPTYEQYF. The full variable domain, rest sourced from reference TRBV30 and TRBJ2-7, is SQTIHQWPATLVQPVGSPLSLECTVEGTSNPNLYWYRQAAGRGLQLLFYSVGIGQISSEVPQNLSASRPQDRQFILSSKKLLLSDSGFYLCAFGHPTYEQYFGPGTRLTVT.

This sequence joins TRBV11-2 and TRBJ2-3, with 8 nucleotides matching TRBD2. In germline, CDR1 is SGHAT, CDR2 FQNNGV. CDR3 length equals 16 residues. The V segment lost 5 bases and the J segment 2 bases; nucleotides outside the gene matches: 9. This CDR3 reads CASSPRLASTTDTQYF. In DNA form, the CDR3 reads TGTGCCAGCAGCCCAAGACTAGCGAGCACCACAGATACGCAGTATTTT.

J is TRBJ1-2 and V is TRBV19; 11 bases match TRBD1. The ends lost 3 bases at V and 7 bases at J; junction bases unmatched: 7. Germline V gene data show CDR1 as LNHDA and CDR2 as SQIVND (reference sequence). The CDR3 is made up of 15 amino acids. The CDR3 region has the DNA TGTGCCAGTAGTATTCGCGGACAGGGGGCTCGTGGCTACACCTTC. Its protein is CASSIRGQGARGYTF.

The V and J genes are TRBV30 and TRBJ2-3; a weak D match, TRBD2 (6 bases). Deletions cut 3 bases from V and 3 bases from J, with 13 bases between. The CDR3 has 14 residues. Germline V CDR1 and CDR2: GTSNPN, SVGIG (reference sequence). Here the CDR3 DNA reads TGTGCCTGGAGAATTAGCGGAGTGACAGATACGCAGTATTTT. It specifies CAWRISGVTDTQYF.